These T cell receptor beta chains were read from a single sample in a study of blood T cell repertoires in COVID-19. Repertoires were generated with immunoSEQ multiplex PCR, while TCRdb's copy carries only in-frame clones and drops some. The sample records roughly 250,000 clones, approximately 92% being singletons. Sample: PBMCs or T cells enriched from blood (not recorded which). These receptors all come from a woman in her late teens or twenties who had recovered from COVID-19. Each CDR3 is given with its conserved first and last residue. A D gene is named only where the DNA matches it firmly. Size is stated for part of the rows, as once, few or many counts, or as a class when the clone is expanded.

V	J	size	D	CDR3	DNA
TRBV5-1	TRBJ1-4	few	TRBD1	CASSPDAGQGGEKLFF	TGCGCCAGCAGCCCCGATGCTGGACAGGGTGGTGAAAAACTGTTTTTT
TRBV20-1	TRBJ2-7	once	.	CSASWGPVTYEQYF	TGCAGTGCTAGTTGGGGGCCCGTGACCTACGAGCAGTACTTC
TRBV7-9	TRBJ2-7	few	TRBD1	CASSLGGQVSEQYF	TGTGCCAGCAGCTTAGGGGGACAGGTCAGCGAGCAGTACTTC
TRBV4-1	TRBJ1-2	.	TRBD1	CASSQAIGTVYGYTF	TGCGCCAGCAGCCAAGCTATTGGGACAGTCTATGGCTACACCTTC
TRBV5-5	TRBJ2-7	few	TRBD1	CASSLTGVNEQYF	TGTGCCAGCAGCCTGACAGGGGTTAACGAGCAGTACTTC
TRBV25-1	TRBJ1-6	once	.	CASSGGLNSPLHF	TGTGCCAGCAGTGGGGGACTAAATTCACCCCTCCACTTT
TRBV5-4	TRBJ2-3	.	.	CASSFGGRTDTQYF	TGTGCCAGCAGCTTCGGGGGTCGCACAGATACGCAGTATTTT
TRBV11-2	TRBJ2-5	.	TRBD1	CASSATGGWETQYF	TGTGCCAGCAGCGCAACAGGGGGCTGGGAGACCCAGTACTTC
TRBV21-1	TRBJ2-7	.	.	CASSKPSSIPIFSFGQYF	TGTGCCAGCAGCAAACCATCTAGTATCCCTATATTCAGCTTCGGGCAGTACTTC
TRBV19	TRBJ2-3	.	TRBD2	CASWGSGLQYF	TGTGCCAGTTGGGGATCGGGACTACAGTATTTT
TRBV4-1	TRBJ1-5	.	TRBD1	CASSQGLTGYSNQPQHF	TGCGCCAGCAGCCAGGGCTTGACAGGGTACAGCAATCAGCCCCAGCATTTT
TRBV10-3	TRBJ1-1	.	.	CAITPHREGNTEAFF	TGTGCCATCACCCCTCACCGGGAGGGGAACACTGAAGCTTTCTTT
TRBV27	TRBJ1-2	.	.	CASSLIPGVSYGYTF	TGTGCCAGCAGTTTAATTCCAGGGGTTTCCTATGGCTACACCTTC
TRBV21-1	TRBJ1-5	.	.	CASSKTGQGGNQPQHF	TGTGCCAGCAGCAAAACGGGACAGGGAGGCAATCAGCCCCAGCATTTT
TRBV28	TRBJ1-4	.	TRBD1	CAITGTANEKLFF	TGTGCCATTACCGGGACAGCGAATGAAAAACTGTTTTTT
TRBV7-9	TRBJ2-2	few	TRBD2	CASSTATGTSLTGELFF	TGTGCCAGCAGCACCGCCACCGGGACTAGCCTTACCGGGGAGCTGTTTTTT
TRBV5-1	TRBJ2-1	.	TRBD2	CASSLSGGAYNEQFF	TGCGCCAGCAGCTTGTCCGGGGGGGCTTACAATGAGCAGTTCTTC
TRBV5-6	TRBJ2-7	.	TRBD1	CASREQGTYEQYF	TGTGCCAGCAGAGAACAGGGGACCTACGAGCAGTACTTC
TRBV6-5	TRBJ1-2	.	TRBD1	CASSPGTGRYGYTF	TGTGCCAGCAGCCCCGGGACAGGGAGATATGGCTACACCTTC
TRBV4-1	TRBJ2-2	.	.	CASSQGSHLAGELFF	TGCGCCAGCAGCCAAGGATCACATCTGGCCGGGGAGCTGTTTTTT
TRBV5-4	TRBJ2-5	.	.	CASSLRRGAGETQYF	TGTGCCAGCAGCTTGAGACGGGGGGCGGGAGAGACCCAGTACTTC
TRBV7-8	TRBJ1-4	.	TRBD1	CASSLGTGRLFF	TGTGCCAGCAGCCTCGGGACAGGGAGACTGTTTTTT
TRBV6-5	TRBJ1-2	.	TRBD1	CASSWSGTGLDGYTF	TGTGCCAGCAGTTGGTCCGGGACAGGGTTGGATGGCTACACCTTC
TRBV2	TRBJ1-5	.	.	CASSGLGRENQPQHF	TGTGCCAGCAGTGGCTTGGGACGGGAGAATCAGCCCCAGCATTTT
TRBV7-9	TRBJ1-2	once	.	CASSPGIYGYTF	TGTGCCAGCAGCCCGGGGATTTATGGCTACACCTTC
TRBV7-8	TRBJ1-6	few	.	CASSLQQGSSPLHF	TGTGCCAGCAGCTTACAACAGGGTAGTTCACCCCTCCACTTT
TRBV5-1	TRBJ2-7	.	TRBD2	CASSLAAGGYEQYF	TGCGCCAGCAGCTTGGCCGCGGGGGGTTACGAGCAGTACTTC
TRBV2	TRBJ1-4	.	.	CASSLRTGVGGKLFF	TGTGCCAGCAGTCTTCGGACGGGGGTGGGCGGAAAACTGTTTTTT
TRBV10-3	TRBJ1-2	.	TRBD1	CAISEEARGQRGYTF	TGTGCCATCAGTGAGGAAGCCAGGGGGCAACGTGGCTACACCTTC
TRBV5-1	TRBJ1-1	.	.	CASSLVGGDTEAFF	TGCGCCAGCAGCTTGGTCGGCGGGGACACTGAAGCTTTCTTT
TRBV5-1	TRBJ2-1	.	TRBD2	CASSTSGDSYNEQFF	TGCGCCAGCAGCACTAGCGGGGACTCCTACAATGAGCAGTTCTTC
TRBV10-3	TRBJ2-7	.	TRBD2	CAISDPSQESSGDYEQYF	TGTGCCATCAGTGATCCTTCCCAGGAGAGTAGCGGGGACTACGAGCAGTACTTC
TRBV29-1	TRBJ1-4	.	.	CSAGRGSEKLFF	TGCAGCGCCGGGAGGGGGAGTGAAAAACTGTTTTTT
TRBV7-3	TRBJ1-1	.	.	CASSQHTGMGTTEAFF	TGTGCCAGCAGCCAACACACAGGGATGGGGACCACTGAAGCTTTCTTT
TRBV18	TRBJ1-6	.	TRBD1	CASSPGTGGLSDNSPLHF	TGTGCCAGCTCACCGGGGACAGGGGGCCTTTCGGATAATTCACCCCTCCACTTT
TRBV5-5	TRBJ1-4	few	.	CASSLVAGLGEKLFF	TGTGCCAGCAGCTTGGTGGCAGGGTTGGGTGAAAAACTGTTTTTT
TRBV5-4	TRBJ2-6	.	.	CASSSNIAANVLTF	TGTGCCAGCAGCTCGAACATAGCAGCCAACGTCCTGACTTTC
TRBV10-1	TRBJ2-5	.	TRBD2	CASSDSAGGQETQYF	TGCGCCAGCAGTGATTCGGCGGGGGGCCAAGAGACCCAGTACTTC
TRBV18	TRBJ2-7	.	TRBD1	CASSPPDRVKPYEQYF	TGTGCCAGCTCACCTCCGGACAGGGTCAAACCCTACGAGCAGTACTTC
TRBV14	TRBJ2-3	once	.	CASSQAPPSEDTQYF	TGTGCCAGCAGCCAAGCCCCTCCTAGCGAAGATACGCAGTATTTT